The text below deals with one T cell receptor (beta chain). Its antigen is unknown. Libraries were prepared by immunoSEQ multiplex PCR; TCRdb keeps only in-frame clonotypes and omits some of them. This sample carries fewer than 40,000 clones, 70% of them seen once, and the ten largest clones take around 21%. The data stem from a study of vaccination effects on CD4 cells after COVID-19. Broader study findings: Marked contraction was observed in infection-induced and vaccine-induced clones late after vaccination. Just 1 of 255 vaccine-induced clones in healthy recipients was cross-reactive.

Before sequencing took place, the ViraFEST assay used viral peptide pools to expand antigen-specific CD4+ T cells. It was after roughly ten days of culture that CD4+ T cells were isolated. Prior SARS-CoV-2 infection was absent in the vaccine recipients, as shown by negative nucleocapsid antibodies. The CDR3 extends over 14 amino acids. Trimming stripped 1 base from V and 15 bases from J, with 17 bases between. CDR1 SGHRS and CDR2 YFSETQ come from the germline V gene. Sequenced here: CD4+ T cells from PBMCs cultured with SARS-CoV-2 spike peptides, sampled before COVID-19 vaccination. The clonotype originates from a human donor who received a COVID-19 vaccine. The J gene is TRBJ1-6, the V gene TRBV5-1; D not certain. The CDR3 nucleotides read TGCGCCAGCAGCTTGCAGGAATACCCAATCGGCCTCCACTTT. It specifies CASSLQEYPIGLHF.